The present T cell receptor beta chain was sequenced within a study of shared clonotypes between healthy human individuals. As for the study in general: Donors consisted of two women and three men between 18 and 49. Broader study findings: With a few donors compared, about 5.2% of naive CD4 clonotypes were shared. In the sorted subsets, rarefaction showed sequencing was incomplete despite large depth.

In regard to this clone: The antigen is not known. The same CDR3 arises from other DNA sequences in this sample as well.

Terminally differentiated effector memory CD45RA+ cells were excluded from the naive CD8 cells, which were CD45RO-negative and positively selected for CCR7. Sequencing used immunoSEQ multiplex PCR; TCRdb keeps in-frame clones, though not all of them. The sample includes around 2,000,000 clones, roughly 95% of them seen just once. CDR1 SGHRS and CDR2 YFSETQ come from the germline V gene. This CDR3 region has 15 residues. The V gene lost 0 bases and the J gene lost 0 bases, with 9 bases spanning the gap. This TCR was recovered from a man aged 18 to 29 in good health. The sample comprised naive CD8+ T cells sorted from blood. The chain uses TRBV5-1 and TRBJ1-1; tentative D call: TRBD1 (6 bases). CDR3 in DNA: TGCGCCAGCAGCTTGGATCAGGGGATGAACACTGAAGCTTTCTTT. It specifies CASSLDQGMNTEAFF.